This passage covers 8 T cell receptor beta chains from one sample sequenced in a study of blood T cell repertoires in COVID-19 (dated by TCRdb to between 2020 and 2021). The receptor library was made with the immunoSEQ multiplex PCR assay. This is the immuneACCESS table as TCRdb keeps it, with only in-frame sequences that have V and J called. A part of the clones is gone; compared with another copy, unresolved V genes explain less than half, and the rest is unexplained. This sample gives 390,000 or so clones in total; around 89% of them show up just once. Jointly, the top ten make up 6.5% of the sample. The sequenced material came from peripheral blood. These receptors came from a man between 18 and 35 years old with active or convalescent COVID-19.

This clone was picked up many times. The chain uses TRBV29-1 and TRBJ1-2, with TRBD1 matching over 9 bases. The V gene's germline CDR1 is SQVTM and CDR2 ANQGSEA. The junction had 14 bases not matched to a gene; V was cut back by 6 bases and J by 6 bases. There are 15 residues in the CDR3. CDR3 in DNA: TGCAGCGTCCGATGGCGGGACAGGGTAGAAGATGGCTACACCTTC. This encodes CSVRWRDRVEDGYTF.

This chain links TRBV7-2 with TRBJ1-5; D perhaps matches TRBD1 (6 bases). Per the germline V gene, CDR1 is SGHTA and CDR2 is FQGNSA. This CDR3 has 16 residues. Trimming removed 2 bases at V and 2 bases at J, with 13 bases between. CDR3 amino acids: CASSLTRGYGNQPQHF. The CDR3 bases are TGTGCCAGCAGCTTAACCAGGGGTTACGGCAATCAGCCCCAGCATTTT.

This chain uses TRBV6-2 or TRBV6-3 with TRBJ2-2; 7 bases align to TRBD2. CDR3 length: 13 amino acids. Trimming cost V 6 bases and J 6 bases; bases outside gene matches: 4. The germline V gene encodes CDR1 MNHEY and CDR2 SVGEGT. In DNA, the CDR3 is TGTGCCAGCAGCGGGAGGATCCCCGGGGAGCTGTTTTTT. Translated, it gives CASSGRIPGELFF.

The CDR3 DNA is TGTGCCATCAGTGAGAGTGGGACAGGAAGTAATGAAAAACTGTTTTTT. Its protein is CAISESGTGSNEKLFF. This chain uses TRBV10-3 with TRBJ1-4; TRBD1 agrees at 8 bases. The trim removed 2 bases at V and 4 bases at J, leaving 6 bases unmatched. Germline V gives CDR1 ENHRY, CDR2 SYGVKD. CDR3 length: 16 residues.

Only one count was recorded for this clone. The chain links TRBV7-2 to TRBJ2-1; D perhaps matches TRBD2 (5 bases). V was shortened by 1 base and J by 2 bases, with 12 bases between the two germline ends. CDR3 size: 16 residues. CDR1 is SGHTA and CDR2 is FQGNSA in the germline V gene. Here the CDR3 reads CASSLDPGGPYNEQFF. The CDR3 nucleotides read TGTGCCAGCAGCTTAGATCCTGGAGGACCCTACAATGAGCAGTTCTTC.

This rearrangement joins TRBV30 to TRBJ2-1; perhaps TRBD2 as D (5 bases). The CDR3 has 13 residues. Trimming took off 7 bases at V and 6 bases at J, with 16 bases between the two ends. The germline V gene encodes CDR1 GTSNPN and CDR2 SVGIG (reference sequence). As DNA, the CDR3 is TGTGCCTATGCGAGGGTATCGGGCAATGAGCAGTTCTTC. Translating it yields CAYARVSGNEQFF.

The chain combines TRBV11-2 with TRBJ2-3; D may be TRBD2 (6 bases). Germline loops: CDR1 SGHAT, CDR2 FQNNGV. CDR3 length: 15 residues. V was clipped by 0 bases and J by 6 bases, with 13 bases between them. For the CDR3, the DNA is TGTGCCAGCAGCTTAGACAAGATTGGGGGGGATACGCAGTATTTT. Amino acid sequence: CASSLDKIGGDTQYF.

V is TRBV3-1 (or the pseudogene TRBV3-2) and J is TRBJ2-3; 11 bases fit TRBD1. This CDR3 region has 14 residues. The V gene end was trimmed by 4 bases and the J gene end by 6 bases; junction bases not matched to a gene: 3. CDR1 and CDR2 from the germline V gene are LGHDT and YNNKEL (reference sequence). The CDR3 loop is CASSPGQGADTQYF. The CDR3 nucleotides read TGTGCCAGCAGCCCCGGACAGGGGGCGGATACGCAGTATTTT.